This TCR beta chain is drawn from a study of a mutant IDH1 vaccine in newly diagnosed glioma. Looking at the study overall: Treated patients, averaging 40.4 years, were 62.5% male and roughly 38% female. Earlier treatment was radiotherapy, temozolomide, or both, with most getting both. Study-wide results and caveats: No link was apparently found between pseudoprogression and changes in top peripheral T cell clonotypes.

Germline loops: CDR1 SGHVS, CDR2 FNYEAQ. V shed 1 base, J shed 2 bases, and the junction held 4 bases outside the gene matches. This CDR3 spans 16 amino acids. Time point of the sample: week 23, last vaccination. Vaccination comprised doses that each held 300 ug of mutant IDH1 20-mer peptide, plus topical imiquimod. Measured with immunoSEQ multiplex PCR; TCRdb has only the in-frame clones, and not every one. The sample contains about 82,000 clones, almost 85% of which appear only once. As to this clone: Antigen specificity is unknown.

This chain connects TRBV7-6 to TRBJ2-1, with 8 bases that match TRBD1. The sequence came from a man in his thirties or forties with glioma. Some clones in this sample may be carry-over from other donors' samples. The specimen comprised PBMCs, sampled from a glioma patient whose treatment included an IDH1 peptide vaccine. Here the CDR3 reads CASSLGTGKAYNEQFF. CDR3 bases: TGTGCCAGCAGCTTAGGGACAGGGAAGGCCTACAATGAGCAGTTCTTC.